The entry below gives a single T cell receptor beta chain sequence along with its context. Its antigen is currently unknown. UMI-labeled 5' RACE yielded the TRB cDNA libraries. TCRdb re-called the 5' RACE reads and catalogs CDR3 proteins one per entry, DNA excluded. This table holds more than 65,000 distinct CDR3 sequences. The data stem from a study of CXCR3-negative and CXCR3-positive naive CD8 T cells. Study-level findings and limits: Partially decreased CXCR3 expression was recorded after cryopreservation, and fresh PBMCs were used in most assays.

Sequencing was carried out using naive CXCR3- CD8+ T cells from blood. Subset here: CD45RO-CCR7+CD27+CD95- naive CD8+ T cells lacking CXCR3 (TNR3-). The source is a human donor in good health. Some clones in this sample may be carry-over from other donors' samples.

CDR3 protein: CSVESNGDEAFF. The gene calls are TRBV29-1 and TRBJ1-1. Germline V CDR1 and CDR2: SQVTM, ANQGSEA. The CDR3 totals 12 residues. The variable domain in full, completed from reference TRBV29-1 and TRBJ1-1, reads SAVISQKPSRDICQRGTSLTIQCQVDSQVTMMFWYRQQPGQSLTLIATANQGSEATYESGFVIDKFPISRPNLTFSTLTVSNMSPEDSSIYLCSVESNGDEAFFGQGTRLTVV.